The 27 T cell receptor beta chains below all came from one sample that was sequenced in a study of cytomegalovirus exposure and HLA in healthy donors. PCR was performed using 60 Vbeta and 13 Jbeta primers. Libraries were prepared by immunoSEQ multiplex PCR; TCRdb keeps only in-frame clonotypes and omits some of them. The sample yields under 55,000 clones, about 73% seen once. Sequenced input: PBMCs. The receptors shown here come from a woman in her 30s in good health and CMV-seronegative.

The chain carries TRBV23-1 and TRBJ2-7; D is possibly TRBD2 (6 bases). TRBV23-1 qualifies as an ORF whose function is uncertain. The CDR3 has 15 amino acids. Trimming left V 8 bases short and J 5 bases short, with 22 bases between. CDR3 DNA sequence: TGCGCCAGCGAGCTCCGCGGGACGGAGGGTCACGAGCAGTACTTC. Protein: CASELRGTEGHEQYF.

This rearrangement joins TRBV6-1 to TRBJ1-5; D remains unclear. The CDR3 contains 12 residues. Germline V gene data show CDR1 as MNHNS and CDR2 as SASEGT. The germline V and J ends were trimmed by 8 bases and 3 bases, with 8 bases remaining between them. DNA of the CDR3: TGTGCCAGCCACAAAGTCAATCAGCCCCAGCATTTT. It encodes CASHKVNQPQHF.

This clone was counted a single time. J is TRBJ2-7 and V is TRBV6-5, with 11 nucleotides matching TRBD1. Germline values: CDR1 MNHEY, CDR2 SVGAGI. The CDR3 sequence is 15 residues long. The trim removed 6 bases at V and 4 bases at J, leaving 8 bases unmatched. Here the CDR3 reads CASRDRGPTGYEQYF. CDR3 in DNA: TGTGCCAGCAGGGACAGGGGGCCCACAGGATACGAGCAGTACTTC.

V is TRBV6-5 and J is TRBJ2-1; TRBD1 matches at 7 bases. Germline CDR1 reads MNHEY; CDR2 reads SVGAGI. Trimming removed 2 bases from V and 5 bases from J; junction bases left unmatched: 3. The length of the CDR3 is 14 residues. The CDR3 nucleotides are TGTGCCAGCAGTTACCTAGACAGGGACAATGAGCAGTTCTTC. It specifies CASSYLDRDNEQFF.

This sequence joins TRBV6-5 and TRBJ1-1, with D possibly TRBD1 on 5 matching bases. V was trimmed by 6 bases and J by 3 bases, leaving 8 bases between them. The CDR3 totals 12 residues. CDR1 MNHEY and CDR2 SVGAGI come from the germline V gene. The CDR3 sequence: CASSSGYTEAFF. The DNA for the CDR3 is TGTGCCAGCAGCTCAGGGTACACTGAAGCTTTCTTT.

This clone has just a few counts. The chain uses TRBV30 and TRBJ2-7, with a possible D match to TRBD1 (5 bases). V was pared by 5 bases and J by 6 bases, with 17 bases between. The CDR3 loop spans 13 amino acids. The germline CDR1 and CDR2 sequences are GTSNPN and SVGIG (reference sequence). In DNA, the CDR3 is TGTGCCTGGGGGGCCGGGTATTGGGGCGAGCAGTACTTC. This translates into CAWGAGYWGEQYF.

V is TRBV7-2 and J is TRBJ2-2; D gene ambiguous. Germline V lookup: CDR1 SGHTA, CDR2 FQGNSA. Trimming cost V 2 bases and J 6 bases, with 13 bases left between them. The CDR3 sequence is 15 residues long. CDR3 coding DNA: TGTGCCAGCAGCTTACTGCGTTTGGGCTCCGGGGAGCTGTTTTTT. This gives the protein CASSLLRLGSGELFF.

This clone was seen a few times. The chain is built from TRBV7-2 and TRBJ2-1; 9 nucleotides agree with TRBD1. Losses at the gene ends were 2 bases for V and 9 bases for J; bases not matched to a gene: 8. In germline, CDR1 is SGHTA, CDR2 FQGNSA. The CDR3 has 15 amino acids. CDR3 in amino acids: CASSLFFTGGGEQFF. The CDR3 DNA sequence: TGTGCCAGCAGCTTATTCTTCACAGGGGGCGGTGAGCAGTTCTTC. The full variable domain, with the rest looked up from reference TRBV7-2 and TRBJ2-1, is GAGVSQSPSNKVTEKGKDVELRCDPISGHTALYWYRQSLGQGLEFLIYFQGNSAPDKSGLPSDRFSAERTGGSVSTLTIQRTQQEDSAVYLCASSLFFTGGGEQFFGPGTRLTVL.

DNA for the CDR3: TGCGCCAGCAGACAGGGGGGGGGAGCCTACAATGAGCAGTTCTTC. Translated, it gives CASRQGGGAYNEQFF. V usage is TRBV5-1 and J usage is TRBJ2-1; tentative D call: TRBD1 (8 bases). Trimming removed 5 bases from V and 2 bases from J, with 14 bases in between. CDR3 length: 15 amino acids. Germline V lookup: CDR1 SGHRS, CDR2 YFSETQ.

The chain is built from TRBV6-4 and TRBJ1-2, with 10 positions matching TRBD1. Per the germline V gene, CDR1 is MRHNA and CDR2 is SNTAGT. V lost 4 bases to trimming and J lost 2 bases; unmatched junction nucleotides: 4. This CDR3 contains 15 residues. DNA of the CDR3: TGTGCCAGCAGTGCCTCGACAGGGGGCAACTATGGCTACACCTTC. Translated: CASSASTGGNYGYTF.

The CDR3: CASSLVASGYEQYF. The CDR3 DNA sequence: TGTGCCAGCAGCTTAGTAGCTAGCGGCTACGAGCAGTACTTC. The chain has TRBV7-6 and TRBJ2-7, with 7 bases identical to TRBD2. The CDR3 length is 14 residues. Trimming at V came to 1 base and at J to 3 bases, leaving 3 bases not matched to a gene. From germline, CDR1 is SGHVS and CDR2 FNYEAQ.

This clone has more than one count but fewer than ten. This chain links TRBV5-1 with TRBJ2-7; the match to TRBD1 covers 7 bases. Germline assignment: CDR1 SGHRS and CDR2 YFSETQ. With V trimmed by 0 bases and J by 7 bases, 4 bases remained unmatched. CDR3 length: 13 residues. CDR3 nucleotide sequence: TGCGCCAGCAGCTTGGGGGACAGAAGGGAGCAGTACTTC. Its protein is CASSLGDRREQYF.

The chain couples TRBV30 to TRBJ1-2; 7 bases agree with TRBD1. Germline CDR1 is GTSNPN and CDR2 is SVGIG (reference sequence). CDR3 size: 15 residues. Trimming removed 0 bases from V and 7 bases from J; junction bases left unmatched: 11. The CDR3 loop reads CAWSVASQGESGYTF. DNA of the CDR3: TGTGCCTGGAGTGTAGCCTCTCAGGGGGAGAGTGGCTACACCTTC. The full variable domain, its missing parts supplied by reference TRBV30 and TRBJ1-2, is SQTIHQWPATLVQPVGSPLSLECTVEGTSNPNLYWYRQAAGRGLQLLFYSVGIGQISSEVPQNLSASRPQDRQFILSSKKLLLSDSGFYLCAWSVASQGESGYTFGSGTRLTVV.

The chain links TRBV4-1 to TRBJ1-3; D might be TRBD1 (6 bases). The germline CDR1 and CDR2 sequences are MGHRA and YSYEKL. The V gene lost 0 bases and the J gene lost 4 bases, with 16 bases spanning the gap. The CDR3 is made up of 17 amino acids. The CDR3 loop reads CASSQDPPTGTGNTIYF. Here the CDR3 DNA reads TGCGCCAGCAGCCAAGATCCCCCCACAGGGACGGGAAACACCATATATTTT.

CDR3 in DNA: TGTGCCAGCAGCGTTACGGGACAGGGCGCGTCCGAAGCTTTCTTT. It translates to CASSVTGQGASEAFF. This rearrangement joins TRBV9 to TRBJ1-1, with TRBD1 identical over 9 bases. Germline CDR1 and CDR2: SGDLS and YYNGEE. The V segment lost 2 bases and the J segment 8 bases; nucleotides outside the gene matches: 10. This CDR3 spans 15 amino acids.

The V gene is TRBV5-4, the J gene TRBJ1-1, with 8 bases lining up with TRBD1. J gave up 7 bases and V 3 bases, and 2 bases lay outside the gene matches. CDR1 SGHNT and CDR2 YYREEE come from the germline V gene (reference sequence). The CDR3 totals 12 residues. The CDR3 is CASSYGQGEAFF. CDR3 nucleotides: TGTGCCAGCAGCTACGGACAGGGTGAAGCTTTCTTT.

V and J are TRBV30 and TRBJ1-6, with TRBD1 matching 11 bases. Looked up from germline, CDR1 is GTSNPN and CDR2 is SVGIG (reference sequence). This CDR3 region has 15 residues. Germline trimming cut 2 bases from V and 9 bases from J; bases unmatched to any gene: 6. CDR3 sequence (DNA): TGTGCCTGGAGTAGGATGGGGACAGGGGGTTCACCCCTCCACTTT. It codes for CAWSRMGTGGSPLHF.

This chain uses TRBV29-1 with TRBJ2-3; 8 bases agree with TRBD2. The CDR3 sequence is 15 residues long. Germline trimming cut 4 bases from V and 3 bases from J; bases unmatched to any gene: 9. Germline V lookup: CDR1 SQVTM, CDR2 ANQGSEA. CDR3 coding DNA: TGCAGCGTTGGCCGGAGCGGGAGTGGTACAGATACGCAGTATTTT. Translating it yields CSVGRSGSGTDTQYF.

The V call is TRBV2, the J call TRBJ2-1; 9 bases are shared with TRBD2. V shed 6 bases, J shed 4 bases, and the junction held 4 bases outside the gene matches. Germline lookup yields CDR1 SNHLY and CDR2 FYNNEI. The CDR3 contains 14 residues. DNA for the CDR3: TGTGCCAGCAGCAACCTAGCGGGATACAATGAGCAGTTCTTC. Its protein is CASSNLAGYNEQFF.

The chain links TRBV30 to TRBJ1-2, with D perhaps TRBD1 (5 bases). Germline CDR1 is GTSNPN and CDR2 is SVGIG (reference sequence). V was shortened by 1 base and J by 0 bases, with 6 bases between the two germline ends. The CDR3 sequence is 13 residues long. CDR3 in DNA: TGTGCCTGGAGTGCGGGGGCTAACTATGGCTACACCTTC. Its translation: CAWSAGANYGYTF.

CDR3: CASSGLTGRAINEQFF. CDR3 coding DNA: TGTGCCAGCAGCGGCCTGACAGGGCGGGCGATCAATGAGCAGTTCTTC. The chain carries TRBV11-2 and TRBJ2-1; the match to TRBD1 covers 7 bases. CDR1 SGHAT and CDR2 FQNNGV come from the germline V gene. The length of the CDR3 is 16 residues. Trimming cost V 5 bases and J 6 bases; bases outside gene matches: 13. Full variable domain (rest looked up from reference TRBV11-2 and TRBJ2-1): EAGVAQSPRYKIIEKRQSVAFWCNPISGHATLYWYQQILGQGPKLLIQFQNNGVVDDSQLPKDRFSAERLKGVDSTLKIQPAKLEDSAVYLCASSGLTGRAINEQFFGPGTRLTVL.

The genes are TRBV5-1 and TRBJ2-7, with 8 bases fitting TRBD1. CDR1 is SGHRS, CDR2 YFSETQ, per germline. V shed 4 bases, J shed 4 bases, and the junction held 1 base outside the gene matches. The CDR3 totals 12 residues. The CDR3 nucleotides are TGCGCCAGCAGCGGACAGGGTTACGAGCAGTACTTC. This sequence encodes CASSGQGYEQYF.

The CDR3 sequence: CASSADNMNTEAFF. The CDR3 region has the DNA TGTGCCAGCAGTGCGGACAACATGAACACTGAAGCTTTCTTT. The rearrangement uses TRBV25-1 and TRBJ1-1; perhaps TRBD1 as D (5 bases). Germline V gene lookup returns CDR1 MGHDK and CDR2 SYGVNS. The V gene lost 4 bases and the J gene lost 0 bases, with 9 bases spanning the gap. The CDR3 spans 14 residues.

The rearrangement links TRBV29-1 to TRBJ2-5; TRBD2 matches 14 bases. There are 15 residues in the CDR3. Germline V gives CDR1 SQVTM, CDR2 ANQGSEA. V shed 6 bases and J 5 bases; nucleotides not matched to a gene: 8. The CDR3: CSVETSGGAGETQYF. CDR3 nucleotide sequence: TGCAGCGTAGAGACTAGCGGGGGGGCCGGTGAGACCCAGTACTTC.

The count of this clone is one. The chain carries TRBV30 and TRBJ1-2, with 9 positions matching TRBD1. Germline loops: CDR1 GTSNPN, CDR2 SVGIG (reference sequence). The CDR3 is made up of 14 amino acids. The J segment lost 2 bases and the V segment lost 5 bases, leaving 6 bases of the junction unmatched. The CDR3 protein is CAWGRGTGNYGYTF. CDR3 nucleotides: TGTGCCTGGGGCCGAGGGACAGGGAACTATGGCTACACCTTC. Variable domain in full (rest from reference TRBV30 and TRBJ1-2): SQTIHQWPATLVQPVGSPLSLECTVEGTSNPNLYWYRQAAGRGLQLLFYSVGIGQISSEVPQNLSASRPQDRQFILSSKKLLLSDSGFYLCAWGRGTGNYGYTFGSGTRLTVV.

The chain has TRBV28 and TRBJ1-2, with TRBD1 matching 7 bases. The ends lost 4 bases at V and 6 bases at J; junction bases unmatched: 23. The CDR3 spans 19 residues. CDR1 is MDHEN and CDR2 is SYDVKM in the germline V gene. The CDR3 loop is CASSSNLGRRGRLNDGYTF. The CDR3 DNA follows: TGTGCCAGCAGTTCCAACCTCGGAAGGAGGGGGCGCCTAAATGATGGCTACACCTTC.

The J gene is TRBJ2-1, the V gene TRBV18; 8 bases line up with TRBD1. The ends lost 0 bases at V and 8 bases at J; junction bases unmatched: 6. This CDR3 has 15 amino acids. Germline assignment: CDR1 KGHSH and CDR2 LQKENI. Here the CDR3 reads CASSPPGTGSDEQFF. The CDR3 DNA is TGTGCCAGCTCACCACCGGGGACAGGTTCGGATGAGCAGTTCTTC.